This entry is about one T cell receptor (beta chain). The antigen is not known. Other DNA sequences in this specimen translate into the identical CDR3. Healthy and HIV-negative, the adult donors had no recent acute infections or vaccinations. This sample is part of a study of shared clonotypes between healthy human individuals. Study information: Per-donor plates numbered three CD4 naive, three CD4 memory, two CD8 naive and one CD8 memory. The study, taken as a whole, reports: The generation probabilities recorded for non-shared clonotypes fell below those of clonotypes shared by all four donors.

The CDR3 totals 12 residues. CDR1 GTSNPN and CDR2 SVGIG come from the germline V gene (reference sequence). Between the trimmed V and J ends, which lost 4 bases and 2 bases, there was a span of 5 bases. DNA at approximately 200 ng, 25,000 to 30,000 T cell genomes, went into sorted-subset replicate PCRs. Assay: immunoSEQ multiplex PCR; the TCRdb copy retains only in-frame clones and omits some. The sample yields about 2 million clones, about 95% seen once. Sequences were obtained from naive CD4+ T cells sorted from blood. Specified subset: CD45RA+ positively selected. This sequence joins TRBV30 and TRBJ1-4; D ambiguous. The clonotype was recovered from a man younger than 30 in good health. In DNA form, the CDR3 reads TGTGCCTGGACGGCTACTAATGAAAAACTGTTTTTT. Protein sequence: CAWTATNEKLFF.